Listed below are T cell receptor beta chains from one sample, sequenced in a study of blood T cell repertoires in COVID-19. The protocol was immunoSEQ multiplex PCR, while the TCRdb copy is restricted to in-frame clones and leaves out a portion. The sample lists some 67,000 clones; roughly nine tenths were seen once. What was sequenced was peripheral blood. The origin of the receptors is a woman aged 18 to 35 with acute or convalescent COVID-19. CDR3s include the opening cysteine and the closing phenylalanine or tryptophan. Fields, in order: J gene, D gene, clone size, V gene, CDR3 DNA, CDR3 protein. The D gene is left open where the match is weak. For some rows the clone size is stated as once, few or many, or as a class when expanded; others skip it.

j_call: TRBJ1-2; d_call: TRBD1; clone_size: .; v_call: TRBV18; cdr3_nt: TGTGCCAGCTCACCAAACACTACGCCCTCCCAGGGGGCGTATGGCTACACCTTC; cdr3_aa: CASSPNTTPSQGAYGYTF
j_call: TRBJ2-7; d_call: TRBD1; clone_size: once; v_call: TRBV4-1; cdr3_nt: TGCGCCAGCAGCCAAGAGGACAGGGCCGCCTACGAGCAGTACTTC; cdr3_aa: CASSQEDRAAYEQYF
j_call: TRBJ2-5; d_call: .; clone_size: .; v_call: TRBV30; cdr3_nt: TGTGCCTGGAGTCTCGGACAGGGAGGGGAGACCCAGTACTTC; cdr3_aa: CAWSLGQGGETQYF
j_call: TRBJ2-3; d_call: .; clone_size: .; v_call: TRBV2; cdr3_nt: TGTGCCAGCAGGGGGGCCACAGATACGCAGTATTTT; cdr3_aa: CASRGATDTQYF
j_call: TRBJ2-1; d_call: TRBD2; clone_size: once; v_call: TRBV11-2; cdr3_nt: TGTGCCAGCAGCTTAGGGTGGGCTAGCGGGAGTTCGGCCTACAATGAGCAGTTCTTC; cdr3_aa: CASSLGWASGSSAYNEQFF
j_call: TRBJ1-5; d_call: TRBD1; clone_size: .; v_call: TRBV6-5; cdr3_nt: TGTGCCAGCGTATCAGGGGGCAAAACCAATCAGCCCCAGCATTTT; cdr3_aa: CASVSGGKTNQPQHF
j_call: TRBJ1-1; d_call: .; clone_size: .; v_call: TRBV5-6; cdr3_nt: TGTGCCAGCAGCTTTTACTTCATATCCACTGAAGCTTTCTTT; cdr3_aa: CASSFYFISTEAFF
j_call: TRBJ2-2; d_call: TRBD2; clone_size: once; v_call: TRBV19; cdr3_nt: TGTGCCAGTAGTATGACTAGCGTTATCGGGGAGCTGTTTTTT; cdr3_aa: CASSMTSVIGELFF
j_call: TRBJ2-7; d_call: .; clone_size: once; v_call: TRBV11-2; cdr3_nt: TGTGCCAGCGGGCCCCAGACAGGGAGGTACGAGCAGTACTTC; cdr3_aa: CASGPQTGRYEQYF
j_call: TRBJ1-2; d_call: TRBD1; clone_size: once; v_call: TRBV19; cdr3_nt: TGTGCCAGTAGAGAACAGGGGGGAAACTATGGCTACACCTTC; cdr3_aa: CASREQGGNYGYTF
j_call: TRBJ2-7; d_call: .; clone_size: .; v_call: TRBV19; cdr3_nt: TGTGCCAGTAGTATAGGACTCGATGCCTACGAGCAGTACTTC; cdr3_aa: CASSIGLDAYEQYF
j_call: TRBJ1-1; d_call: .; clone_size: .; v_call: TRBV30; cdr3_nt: TGTGCCTGGAGCTTGGCCGCTCTGAACACTGAAGCTTTCTTT; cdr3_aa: CAWSLAALNTEAFF
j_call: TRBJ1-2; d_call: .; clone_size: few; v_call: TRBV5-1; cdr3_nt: TGCGCCAGCAGCTTGAGGCGGAATATGGGGAGTCAGGTCCATGGCTACACCTTC; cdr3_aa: CASSLRRNMGSQVHGYTF
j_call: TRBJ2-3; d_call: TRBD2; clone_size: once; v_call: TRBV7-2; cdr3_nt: TGTGCCAGCAGGGCTAGCGGGTACCAGGCGGATACGCAGTATTTT; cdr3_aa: CASRASGYQADTQYF
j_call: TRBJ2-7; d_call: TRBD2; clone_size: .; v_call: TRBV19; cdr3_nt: TGTGCCAGTAGCGAAATTGCGGGGGGCCGTCACGAGCAGTACTTC; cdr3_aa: CASSEIAGGRHEQYF
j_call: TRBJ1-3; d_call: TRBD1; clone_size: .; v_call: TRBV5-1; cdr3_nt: TGCGCCAGCAGCTTGGACAGGGGGGGTCCTGGAAACACCATATATTTT; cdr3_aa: CASSLDRGGPGNTIYF
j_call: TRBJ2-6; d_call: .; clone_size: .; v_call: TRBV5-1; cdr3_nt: TGCGCCAGCAGCGGCGGGTTGGCTGGGGCCAACGTCCTGACTTTC; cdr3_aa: CASSGGLAGANVLTF
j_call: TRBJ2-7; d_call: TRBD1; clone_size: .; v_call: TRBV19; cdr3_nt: TGTGCCAGTAGTAGCCGGGCGACAGGGGCAACCTACGAGCAGTACTTC; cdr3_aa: CASSSRATGATYEQYF
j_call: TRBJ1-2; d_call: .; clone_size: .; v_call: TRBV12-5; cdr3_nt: TGTGCTAGTGGTTCCCCCCAATATGGCTACACCTTC; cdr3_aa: CASGSPQYGYTF
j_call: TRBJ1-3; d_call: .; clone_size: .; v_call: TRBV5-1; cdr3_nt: TGCGCCAGCAGCTTGGCCAGCGCTGGAAACACCATATATTTT; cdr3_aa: CASSLASAGNTIYF
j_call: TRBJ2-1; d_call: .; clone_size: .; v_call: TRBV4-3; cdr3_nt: TGCGCCAGCAGCCAAGATGGAGGGGGCGGAGCCTACAATGAGCAGTTCTTC; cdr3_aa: CASSQDGGGGAYNEQFF
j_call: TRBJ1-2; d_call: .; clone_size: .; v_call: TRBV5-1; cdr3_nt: TGCGCCAGCAGACTGGGGCAACCCAGGAACTATGGCTACACCTTC; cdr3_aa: CASRLGQPRNYGYTF
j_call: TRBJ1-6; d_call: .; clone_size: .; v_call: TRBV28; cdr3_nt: TGTGCCAGCAGTTCCGGGAGGAATTCACCCCTCCACTTT; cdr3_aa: CASSSGRNSPLHF
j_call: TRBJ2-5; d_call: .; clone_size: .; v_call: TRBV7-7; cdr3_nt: TGTGCCAGCAGCCCCGAGAGGGAAGAGACCCAGTACTTC; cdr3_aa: CASSPEREETQYF
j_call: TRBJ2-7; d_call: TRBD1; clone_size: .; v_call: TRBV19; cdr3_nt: TGTGCCAGTAGTAAAGGGGCACCCGGACAGGGGTTCCCCTCCTACGAGCAGTACTTC; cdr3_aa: CASSKGAPGQGFPSYEQYF
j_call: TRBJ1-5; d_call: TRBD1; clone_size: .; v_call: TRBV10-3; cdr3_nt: TGTGCCATCAGAGAGGACAGGGTCAATCAGCCCCAGCATTTT; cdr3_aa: CAIREDRVNQPQHF
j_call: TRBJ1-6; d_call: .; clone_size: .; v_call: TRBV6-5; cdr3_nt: TGTGCCAGCAGATGGGATTGGGGCTCTAATTCACCCCTCCACTTT; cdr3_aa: CASRWDWGSNSPLHF
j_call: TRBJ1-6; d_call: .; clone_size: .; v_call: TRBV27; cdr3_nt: TGTGCCAGCAGTTTAAAAAAGAACCGGAGCTCCTATAATTCACCCCTCCACTTT; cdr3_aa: CASSLKKNRSSYNSPLHF
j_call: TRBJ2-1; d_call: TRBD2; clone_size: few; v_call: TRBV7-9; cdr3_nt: TGTGCCAGCAGCCCCCAGCGACTAGCGGGAATGCGTTCGGAGCAGTTCTTC; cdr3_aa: CASSPQRLAGMRSEQFF